A selection of T cell receptor beta chains follows, all from one sample in a study of blood T cell repertoires in COVID-19. The data were produced by immunoSEQ multiplex PCR, yet TCRdb's version contains in-frame clones alone and is incomplete. The sample lists about 200,000 clones; around 90% were seen once. Material: peripheral blood. These receptors all stem from a man in his forties with active or convalescent COVID-19. Each CDR3 is given with its conserved first and last residue. The D gene is left open where the match is weak. Expanded clones are given a class, and other clones once, few, many or no size at all.

>TRBV6-5|TRBD1|-|TRBJ2-7
CASTIGTGLPYEQYF
TGTGCCAGTACTATCGGGACAGGGTTGCCCTACGAGCAGTACTTC
>TRBV16|-|-|TRBJ2-5
CASSQLREETQYF
TGTGCCAGCAGCCAATTGCGGGAAGAGACCCAGTACTTC
>TRBV6-5|-|-|TRBJ1-1
CASSKQESWNTEAFF
TGTGCCAGCAGTAAACAGGAATCCTGGAACACTGAAGCTTTCTTT
>TRBV19|TRBD1|-|TRBJ1-1
CASSMGQNEAFF
TGTGCCAGTAGTATGGGACAGAATGAAGCTTTCTTT
>TRBV27|-|-|TRBJ2-2
CASSSAGSAGELFF
TGTGCCAGCAGTTCAGCAGGGTCGGCCGGGGAGCTGTTTTTT
>TRBV12-3/TRBV12-4|TRBD1|few|TRBJ1-2
CASSETGGGYTF
TGTGCCAGCAGTGAGACAGGGGGAGGCTACACCTTC
>TRBV5-5|-|-|TRBJ1-5
CASSLVQGNSNQPQHF
TGTGCCAGCAGCTTGGTACAGGGAAATAGCAATCAGCCCCAGCATTTT
>TRBV4-1|-|-|TRBJ1-1
CASSQENDRVTEAFF
TGCGCCAGCAGCCAAGAAAACGACAGAGTCACTGAAGCTTTCTTT
>TRBV6-1|-|-|TRBJ1-3
CASSEGGQSGNTIYF
TGTGCCAGCAGTGAAGGGGGCCAATCTGGAAACACCATATATTTT
>TRBV6-2/TRBV6-3|-|-|TRBJ2-3
CASSRSTGNTDTQYF
TGTGCCAGCAGCCGCTCGACAGGTAACACAGATACGCAGTATTTT
>TRBV19|TRBD2|-|TRBJ2-1
CASRQYSGSRFDEQFF
TGTGCCAGTAGGCAATATAGCGGGAGCCGTTTTGATGAGCAGTTCTTC
>TRBV18|-|-|TRBJ2-2
CASSPLPSNTGELFF
TGTGCCAGCTCACCTCTCCCCTCGAACACCGGGGAGCTGTTTTTT
>TRBV11-1|TRBD1|-|TRBJ1-4
CASSSGQLNEKLFF
TGTGCCAGCAGCTCGGGACAGCTTAATGAAAAACTGTTTTTT
>TRBV19|TRBD1|-|TRBJ1-6
CASSIIGTVHSPLHF
TGTGCCAGTAGTATTATCGGGACAGTTCATTCACCCCTCCACTTT
>TRBV9|-|-|TRBJ2-6
CASSVGAGSAGANVLTF
TGTGCCAGCAGCGTTGGGGCGGGATCCGCAGGGGCCAACGTCCTGACTTTC
>TRBV6-2/TRBV6-3|-|-|TRBJ2-7
CASSRTVSHEQYF
TGTGCCAGCAGCCGGACAGTCAGCCACGAGCAGTACTTC
>TRBV5-5|-|-|TRBJ1-1
CASSLTGHITSWNTEAFF
TGTGCCAGCAGCTTAACAGGTCACATAACCTCCTGGAACACTGAAGCTTTCTTT
>TRBV6-5|-|-|TRBJ1-1
CASMIRATEAFF
TGTGCCAGCATGATCAGGGCCACTGAAGCTTTCTTT
>TRBV19|-|once|TRBJ1-5
CATRSRANPTDNQPQHF
TGTGCCACCCGGTCCAGGGCCAACCCAACCGACAATCAGCCCCAGCATTTT
>TRBV30|-|-|TRBJ2-2
CAWSVSGNTGELFF
TGTGCCTGGAGTGTCTCGGGGAACACCGGGGAGCTGTTTTTT
>TRBV6-6|-|-|TRBJ2-7
CASSYSRDLEQYF
TGTGCCAGCAGTTACTCGCGGGATTTAGAGCAGTACTTC
>TRBV2|-|-|TRBJ1-4
CASFGGEKLFF
TGTGCCAGTTTCGGTGGTGAAAAACTGTTTTTT
>TRBV28|-|-|TRBJ1-2
CASSLKEPFDGYTF
TGTGCCAGCAGTTTGAAGGAGCCATTTGATGGCTACACCTTC
>TRBV11-2|TRBD2|-|TRBJ2-1
CASSLDPSGISQFF
TGTGCCAGCAGCTTAGATCCTAGCGGGATATCCCAGTTCTTC
>TRBV14|TRBD2|-|TRBJ2-1
CASSQVLAGTEQFF
TGTGCCAGCAGCCAAGTCCTAGCGGGTACTGAGCAGTTCTTC
>TRBV5-4|TRBD1|once|TRBJ1-2
CASSPGTGGASGYTF
TGTGCCAGCAGCCCCGGGACAGGGGGCGCGAGTGGCTACACCTTC
>TRBV19|TRBD1|-|TRBJ1-5
CASKRGDRGEPQHF
TGTGCCAGCAAGAGGGGGGACAGGGGTGAGCCCCAGCATTTT
>TRBV6-1|-|-|TRBJ2-5
CASSEARPAETQYF
TGTGCCAGCAGTGAAGCGCGGCCAGCTGAGACCCAGTACTTC
>TRBV6-4|-|-|TRBJ1-1
CASSDSSGGQPEAFF
TGTGCCAGCAGTGACTCGAGTGGAGGGCAGCCCGAAGCTTTCTTT
>TRBV28|-|-|TRBJ1-2
CASSQGSGGYTF
TGTGCCAGCAGCCAGGGGTCAGGTGGCTACACCTTC
>TRBV3-1/TRBV3-2|TRBD2|-|TRBJ2-3
CASGSGSTDTQYF
TGTGCCAGCGGTAGCGGGAGTACAGATACGCAGTATTTT
>TRBV30|-|-|TRBJ1-3
CAWSTRAGAGGNTIYF
TGTGCCTGGAGCACCCGGGCGGGGGCTGGCGGAAACACCATATATTTT
>TRBV7-2|-|-|TRBJ1-5
CASSAQRTITQPQHF
TGTGCCAGCAGCGCCCAAAGGACTATTACTCAGCCCCAGCATTTT
>TRBV27|-|-|TRBJ2-7
CASRVQGRYEQYF
TGTGCCAGCAGGGTCCAGGGAAGATACGAGCAGTACTTC
>TRBV4-1|-|-|TRBJ1-2
CASSPRGGYGYTF
TGCGCCAGCAGCCCTCGGGGGGGCTATGGCTACACCTTC
>TRBV2|-|-|TRBJ1-1
CASSESLRVTEAFF
TGTGCCAGCAGTGAAAGCCTCAGGGTCACTGAAGCTTTCTTT
>TRBV19|TRBD1|-|TRBJ2-3
CASSSTGVTDTQYF
TGTGCCAGTAGTAGTACAGGGGTCACAGATACGCAGTATTTT
>TRBV11-2|-|-|TRBJ2-7
CASSPVPGQLTYEQYF
TGTGCCAGCAGCCCAGTCCCCGGACAGCTTACCTACGAGCAGTACTTC
>TRBV7-9|TRBD1|-|TRBJ2-3
CASSLDRTGHTDTQYF
TGTGCCAGCAGCCTTGACCGGACAGGACACACAGATACGCAGTATTTT
>TRBV7-2|-|-|TRBJ1-6
CASSFGGDGSPLHF
TGTGCCAGCAGCTTTGGAGGGGACGGTTCACCCCTCCACTTT
>TRBV30|-|-|TRBJ2-1
CACWELGYYNEQFF
TGTGCCTGCTGGGAGTTGGGTTATTACAATGAGCAGTTCTTC
>TRBV11-3|-|-|TRBJ1-2
CASSLARANGYTF
TGTGCCAGCAGCTTAGCCAGGGCGAATGGCTACACCTTC
>TRBV7-8|-|-|TRBJ1-5
CASSLVPGNSNQPQHF
TGTGCCAGCAGCTTAGTCCCGGGAAATAGCAATCAGCCCCAGCATTTT
>TRBV4-1|TRBD1|few|TRBJ1-6
CASSQGDRPYNSPLHF
TGCGCCAGCAGCCAGGGGGACAGGCCCTATAATTCACCCCTCCACTTT
>TRBV19|TRBD1|few|TRBJ1-1
CASSTGTGGTEAFF
TGTGCCAGTAGCACCGGGACAGGGGGCACTGAAGCTTTCTTT
>TRBV18|-|-|TRBJ2-2
CASSPPPTMGELFF
TGTGCCAGCTCACCACCGCCTACGATGGGGGAGCTGTTTTTT
>TRBV19|-|-|TRBJ1-1
CASSISAFF
TGTGCCAGTAGTATTTCTGCTTTCTTT
>TRBV11-3|TRBD1|-|TRBJ1-3
CASSEGQGVSGNTIYF
TGTGCCAGCAGCGAAGGACAGGGGGTCTCTGGAAACACCATATATTTT
>TRBV7-7|TRBD1|-|TRBJ2-5
CASSWGTGPEETQYF
TGTGCTAGCAGCTGGGGGACAGGGCCTGAAGAGACCCAGTACTTC
>TRBV30|TRBD1|-|TRBJ1-5
CAWRVGQGSNQPQHF
TGTGCCTGGAGGGTGGGACAGGGAAGCAATCAGCCCCAGCATTTT
>TRBV3-1/TRBV3-2|-|few|TRBJ2-7
CASSPSYEQYF
TGTGCCAGCAGCCCTTCCTACGAGCAGTACTTC
>TRBV19|-|-|TRBJ2-3
CASSIGEVSTDTQYF
TGTGCCAGTAGTATAGGTGAGGTTTCCACAGATACGCAGTATTTT
>TRBV10-1|TRBD2|few|TRBJ2-7
CASSDQGGLYEQYF
TGCGCCAGCAGTGATCAGGGAGGGCTATACGAGCAGTACTTC
>TRBV27|TRBD1|-|TRBJ1-2
CASSSKAATGRGYGYTF
TGTGCCAGCAGTTCCAAGGCGGCGACAGGGCGCGGCTATGGCTACACCTTC
>TRBV9|TRBD2|-|TRBJ2-1
CASSVDSGGNEQFF
TGTGCCAGCAGCGTAGATTCGGGGGGCAATGAGCAGTTCTTC
>TRBV10-3|-|-|TRBJ1-2
CAISGERDTNYGYTF
TGTGCCATCAGTGGGGAACGGGACACCAACTATGGCTACACCTTC
>TRBV25-1|TRBD1|-|TRBJ2-3
CASSAGQGRDTQYF
TGTGCCAGCAGTGCAGGACAGGGTAGAGATACGCAGTATTTT
>TRBV7-2|-|-|TRBJ2-2
CASSPRGGAVTGELFF
TGTGCCAGCAGCCCTCGAGGGGGGGCGGTCACCGGGGAGCTGTTTTTT
>TRBV11-2|TRBD2|few|TRBJ2-1
CASSLGTSGSSYNEQFF
TGTGCCAGCAGCTTAGGTACTAGCGGAAGCTCCTACAATGAGCAGTTCTTC